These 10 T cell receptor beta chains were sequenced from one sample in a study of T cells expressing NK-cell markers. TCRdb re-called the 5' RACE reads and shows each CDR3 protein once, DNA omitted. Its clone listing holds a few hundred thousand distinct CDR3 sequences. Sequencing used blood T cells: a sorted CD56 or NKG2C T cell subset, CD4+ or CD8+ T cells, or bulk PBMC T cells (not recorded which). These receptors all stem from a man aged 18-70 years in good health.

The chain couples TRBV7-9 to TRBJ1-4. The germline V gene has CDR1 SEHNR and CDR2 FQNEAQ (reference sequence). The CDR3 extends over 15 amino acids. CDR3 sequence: CASSLAEGLGEKLFF.

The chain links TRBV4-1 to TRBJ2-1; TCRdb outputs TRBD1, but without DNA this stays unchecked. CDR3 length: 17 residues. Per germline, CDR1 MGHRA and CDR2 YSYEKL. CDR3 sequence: CASSQRGDSSSYNEQFF.

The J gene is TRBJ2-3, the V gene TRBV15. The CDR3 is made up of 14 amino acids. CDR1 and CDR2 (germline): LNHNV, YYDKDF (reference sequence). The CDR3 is CATSRPSGSSRQYF. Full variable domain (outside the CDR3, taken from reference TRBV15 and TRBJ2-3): DAMVIQNPRYQVTQFGKPVTLSCSQTLNHNVMYWYQQKSSQAPKLLFHYYDKDFNNEADTPDNFQSRRPNTSFCFLDIRSPGLGDTAMYLCATSRPSGSSRQYFGPGTRLTVL.

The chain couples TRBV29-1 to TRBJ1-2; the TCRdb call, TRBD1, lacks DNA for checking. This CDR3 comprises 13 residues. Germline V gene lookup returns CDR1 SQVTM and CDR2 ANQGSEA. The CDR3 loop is CSVDKAGYYGYTF.

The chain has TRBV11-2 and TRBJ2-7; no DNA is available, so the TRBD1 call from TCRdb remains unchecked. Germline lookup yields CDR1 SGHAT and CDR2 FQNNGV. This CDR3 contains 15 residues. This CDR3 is CASSLIKGGWYEQYF.

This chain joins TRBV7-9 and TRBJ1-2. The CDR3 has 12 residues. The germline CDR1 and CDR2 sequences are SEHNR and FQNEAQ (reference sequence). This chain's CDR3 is CASSLEAGGYTF.

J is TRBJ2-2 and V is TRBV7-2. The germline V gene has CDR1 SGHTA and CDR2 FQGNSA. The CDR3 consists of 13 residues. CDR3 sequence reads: CATSAERFGELFF.

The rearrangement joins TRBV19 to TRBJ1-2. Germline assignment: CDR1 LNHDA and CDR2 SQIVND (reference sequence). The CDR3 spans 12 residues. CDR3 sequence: CASEGRQWGYTF. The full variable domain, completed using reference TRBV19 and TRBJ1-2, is DGGITQSPKYLFRKEGQNVTLSCEQNLNHDAMYWYRQDPGQGLRLIYYSQIVNDFQKGDIAEGYSVSREKKESFPLTVTSAQKNPTAFYLCASEGRQWGYTFGSGTRLTVV.

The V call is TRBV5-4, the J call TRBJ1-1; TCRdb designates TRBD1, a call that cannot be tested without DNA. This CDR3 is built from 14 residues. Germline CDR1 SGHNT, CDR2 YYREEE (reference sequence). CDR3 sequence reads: CASGGEGGRTEAFF.

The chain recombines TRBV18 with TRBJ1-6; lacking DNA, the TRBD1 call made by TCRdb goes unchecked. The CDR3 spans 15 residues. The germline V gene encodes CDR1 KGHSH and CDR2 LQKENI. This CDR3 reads CASSPMDRGYSPLHF.